This T cell receptor (beta chain) was sequenced for a study of T cell repertoires in cytomegalovirus infection. Turning to the study itself: In public TCR beta signatures, there were indications of both CMV infection and matching HLA type. General study findings and limits: There were carriers of CMV plus the relevant HLA, and cumulative public TCR beta family frequency identified them.

This CDR3 is built from 11 residues. Germline V lookup: CDR1 SEHNR, CDR2 FQNEAQ (reference sequence). With 0 bases removed from V and 7 bases from J, the gap between germline ends came to 3 bases. TCRdb re-analysed the reads in MiXCR, keeping a single row per CDR3 protein. The repertoire has around 130,000 distinct CDR3 sequences, more than 20% of them found once; the top ten carry about 37%. Notes on this clonotype: Its antigen is not known.

The TCR originated in a human donor in good health (CMV status not recorded). Some clones in this sample may be carry-over from other donors' samples. This rearrangement joins TRBV7-9 to TRBJ1-1, with D hard to call. Sequencing was done on a sample of PBMCs, sequenced either directly or after in vitro stimulation (not recorded which). Written as DNA, the CDR3 is TGTGCCAGCAGCTTAGCTGTTGAAGCTTTCTTT. Translated, it gives CASSLAVEAFF.